Presented here are 27 T cell receptor beta chains from one specimen sequenced in a study of cytomegalovirus exposure and HLA in healthy donors. The PCR employed 60 Vbeta primers together with 13 Jbeta primers. Profiling relied on immunoSEQ multiplex PCR, and the TCRdb table lists in-frame clones only, not all of them. This table has 150,000 to 200,000 clones, roughly 85% appearing once. Sequencing was performed on PBMCs. The receptors were sampled from a man between 45 and 60 years old in good health and CMV-seropositive.

This chain links TRBV19 with TRBJ2-2; TRBD2 might be the D (5 bases). Germline assignment: CDR1 LNHDA and CDR2 SQIVND (reference sequence). This CDR3 spans 15 amino acids. V lost 0 bases and J 3 bases, leaving 8 bases between the germline ends. This chain's CDR3 is CASSIDEGYTGELFF. The CDR3 DNA is TGTGCCAGTAGTATAGATGAGGGATACACCGGGGAGCTGTTTTTT. The full variable domain, with the rest looked up from reference TRBV19 and TRBJ2-2, is DGGITQSPKYLFRKEGQNVTLSCEQNLNHDAMYWYRQDPGQGLRLIYYSQIVNDFQKGDIAEGYSVSREKKESFPLTVTSAQKNPTAFYLCASSIDEGYTGELFFGEGSRLTVL.

In the case of this clone: The junction differs from germline at one of its ends, possibly a read error. This chain links TRBV6-5 with TRBJ2-7; TRBD1 agrees at 11 bases. Per the germline V gene, CDR1 is MNHEY and CDR2 is SVGAGI. The CDR3 is 13 amino acids. The CDR3 reads CASIGTGGYEQCF. The DNA of the CDR3 is TGTGCCAGCATTGGGACAGGGGGGTACGAGCAGTGCTTC.

In its sample, this clone was seen a few times. The chain couples TRBV5-1 to TRBJ2-2; 7 bases match TRBD1. The CDR3 runs to 16 residues. V trimming: 2 bases; J trimming: 0 bases; junction bases outside the gene matches: 4. In germline, CDR1 is SGHRS, CDR2 YFSETQ. CDR3 loop: CASSFRGQSNTGELFF. The CDR3 DNA reads as TGCGCCAGCAGCTTTAGGGGACAGTCGAACACCGGGGAGCTGTTTTTT.

CDR3 sequence (DNA): TGTGCCAGCTCACTCTCACAGGCAGTGAACACTGAAGCTTTCTTT. This sequence encodes CASSLSQAVNTEAFF. The V gene is TRBV18, the J gene TRBJ1-1, with a possible D match to TRBD1 (5 bases). The CDR3 covers 15 residues. Per the germline V gene, CDR1 is KGHSH and CDR2 is LQKENI. V was shortened by 4 bases and J by 0 bases, with 12 bases between the two germline ends.

The chain joins TRBV19 to TRBJ2-6; perhaps TRBD2 as D (6 bases). The germline V and J ends were trimmed by 3 bases and 1 base, with 16 bases remaining between them. CDR3 length: 18 amino acids. From germline, CDR1 is LNHDA and CDR2 SQIVND (reference sequence). In DNA, the CDR3 is TGTGCCAGTAGTATGATGGGCGGGGCCTCTTCTGGGGCCAACGTCCTGACTTTC. Amino acid sequence: CASSMMGGASSGANVLTF.

The chain uses TRBV5-1 and TRBJ2-1, with TRBD1 identical over 10 bases. In germline, CDR1 is SGHRS, CDR2 YFSETQ. The CDR3 is 16 amino acids. J was trimmed by 1 base and V by 4 bases; bases with no gene match: 5. CDR3 protein: CASSLGTGVSYNEQFF. In nucleotides, the CDR3 is TGCGCCAGCAGCCTTGGGACAGGGGTATCCTACAATGAGCAGTTCTTC.

The genes are TRBV10-2 and TRBJ1-2; no clear D. Trimming pared 0 bases from V and 4 bases from J, leaving 12 bases between. The germline V gene has CDR1 WSHSY and CDR2 SAAADI. The CDR3 length is 15 residues. CDR3 residues: CASSESSWGAYGYTF. CDR3 nucleotide sequence: TGCGCCAGCAGTGAGTCGAGTTGGGGAGCCTATGGCTACACCTTC.

J is TRBJ2-7 and V is TRBV18, with D possibly TRBD1 on 6 matching bases. Trimming stripped 2 bases from V and 6 bases from J, with 17 bases between. CDR1 is KGHSH and CDR2 is LQKENI in the germline V gene. The CDR3 is 15 amino acids. CDR3 sequence: CASSPKLEGVSEQYF. CDR3 nucleotides: TGTGCCAGCTCACCAAAACTTGAGGGGGTAAGCGAGCAGTACTTC. Together with reference TRBV18 and TRBJ2-7, the CDR3 gives the full variable domain: NAGVMQNPRHLVRRRGQEARLRCSPMKGHSHVYWYRQLPEEGLKFMVYLQKENIIDESGMPKERFSAEFPKEGPSILRIQQVVRGDSAAYFCASSPKLEGVSEQYFGPGTRLTVT.

The chain employs TRBV5-5 and TRBJ2-7, with 8 bases identical to TRBD1. The germline gives CDR1 SGHKS, CDR2 YYEKEE (reference sequence). This CDR3 has 15 amino acids. Trimming cost V 2 bases and J 4 bases; bases outside gene matches: 8. The DNA for the CDR3 is TGTGCCAGCAGCTTAGGACAGGGAGTAGGGTACGAGCAGTACTTC. This gives the protein CASSLGQGVGYEQYF.

The chain has TRBV11-2 and TRBJ2-5; 9 bases align to TRBD2. Looked up from germline, CDR1 is SGHAT and CDR2 is FQNNGV. J was trimmed by 4 bases and V by 2 bases; bases with no gene match: 5. This CDR3 has 15 amino acids. CDR3 protein: CASSLRSGGRETQYF. CDR3 nucleotide sequence: TGTGCCAGCAGCTTACGAAGCGGGGGGAGAGAGACCCAGTACTTC.

This chain connects TRBV27 to TRBJ1-2; no firm D call. This CDR3 has 12 amino acids. Trimming left V 3 bases short and J 6 bases short, with 8 bases between. The germline CDR1 and CDR2 sequences are MNHEY and SMNVEV (reference sequence). The CDR3, as DNA: TGTGCCAGCAGTTTTACTTCGCATGGCTACACCTTC. It encodes CASSFTSHGYTF.

The gene calls are TRBV18 and TRBJ2-3; 12 bases map to TRBD2. CDR3 size: 20 residues. Germline assignment: CDR1 KGHSH and CDR2 LQKENI. V lost 2 bases, J lost 2 bases, and 14 bases stayed unmatched. Here the CDR3 reads CASSPFSLAGGTPLTDTQYF. Written as DNA, the CDR3 is TGTGCCAGCTCACCATTCTCTCTAGCGGGGGGGACACCTCTCACAGATACGCAGTATTTT.

The V gene is TRBV5-1, the J gene TRBJ1-2, with D hard to call. The CDR3 has 12 residues. Germline assignment: CDR1 SGHRS and CDR2 YFSETQ. Trimming removed 0 bases at V and 7 bases at J, with 7 bases between. The CDR3 sequence is CASSLERGGYTF. The DNA of the CDR3 is TGCGCCAGCAGCTTGGAGCGGGGTGGCTACACCTTC.

As to this clone: The sample contains more than one DNA sequence encoding this CDR3. The chain uses TRBV6-5 and TRBJ2-7; a weak D match, TRBD2 (6 bases). V gave up 6 bases and J gave up 6 bases, with 18 bases separating them. The CDR3 runs to 14 residues. Germline V lookup: CDR1 MNHEY, CDR2 SVGAGI. Here the CDR3 reads CASRKDYSMAEQYV. The CDR3, as DNA: TGTGCCAGCAGAAAGGACTATTCTATGGCCGAGCAGTACGTC.

This CDR3 reads CASSLFGGATDTQYF. DNA for the CDR3: TGTGCCAGCAGCTTATTCGGGGGAGCCACAGATACGCAGTATTTT. J is TRBJ2-3 and V is TRBV7-3; D is possibly TRBD2 (6 bases). V shed 2 bases and J shed 2 bases, with 11 bases lying between them. The germline V gene has CDR1 SGHTA and CDR2 FQGTGA. The CDR3 has 15 residues.

The chain joins TRBV5-5 to TRBJ2-7, with a possible D match to TRBD1 (6 bases). The germline V gene encodes CDR1 SGHKS and CDR2 YYEKEE (reference sequence). The ends were cut back, 0 bases at V and 0 bases at J, with 13 bases in the middle. The CDR3 contains 16 residues. Here the CDR3 DNA reads TGTGCCAGCAGCTTGGCGCTGGGGGCCAGCTCCTACGAGCAGTACTTC. It yields the protein CASSLALGASSYEQYF.

The chain carries TRBV9 and TRBJ2-3; TRBD2 agrees at 9 bases. Looked up from germline, CDR1 is SGDLS and CDR2 is YYNGEE. The CDR3 has 15 amino acids. J gave up 4 bases and V 0 bases, and 3 bases lay outside the gene matches. CDR3 loop: CASSVEAGGPDTQYF. The CDR3 DNA reads TGTGCCAGCAGCGTAGAGGCGGGGGGGCCAGATACGCAGTATTTT.

The rearrangement joins TRBV2 to TRBJ1-2; D gene ambiguous. The CDR3 is made up of 13 amino acids. Germline CDR1 SNHLY, CDR2 FYNNEI. Trimming removed 7 bases from V and 2 bases from J, with 11 bases in between. CDR3 coding DNA: TGTGCCAGCAATAGTGACTCGAACTATGGCTACACCTTC. Amino acids: CASNSDSNYGYTF.

The table lists this clone with a count of one. V usage is TRBV18 and J usage is TRBJ1-4; D may be TRBD1 (5 bases). CDR1 is KGHSH, CDR2 LQKENI, per germline. V dropped 3 bases and J dropped 6 bases, with 8 bases sitting between them. This CDR3 spans 13 amino acids. In DNA, the CDR3 is TGTGCCAGCTCACCCTCAGGGTATGAAAAACTGTTTTTT. Encoded protein: CASSPSGYEKLFF.

This clone occurred once. This chain uses TRBV5-1 with TRBJ1-1, with D perhaps TRBD1 (5 bases). Per germline, CDR1 SGHRS and CDR2 YFSETQ. V lost 4 bases, J lost 4 bases, and 14 bases lay in between. This CDR3 contains 14 residues. The CDR3 loop is CASSRSGEPTEAFF. In DNA form, the CDR3 reads TGCGCCAGCAGCAGATCGGGGGAGCCCACTGAAGCTTTCTTT.

Comment on this clone: One junction end disagrees with the germline gene, perhaps due to a read error. Other DNA sequences from this sample encode an identical CDR3 as well. This chain joins TRBV7-8 and TRBJ2-1; D perhaps matches TRBD2 (6 bases). The germline CDR1 and CDR2 sequences are SGHVS and FQNEAQ. The CDR3 spans 15 residues. CDR3 loop: CASSHTRRAYNEQFF. CDR3 nucleotides: TGTGCAAGCAGCCATACGAGGAGGGCCTACAATGAGCAGTTCTTC.

The CDR3 DNA reads TGTGCCAGCAGCTCACAATATGGGGAGCTGTTTTTT. Translation gives CASSSQYGELFF. This rearrangement joins TRBV11-3 to TRBJ2-2; D not certain. Germline V lookup: CDR1 SGHNT, CDR2 YENEEA. With 4 bases removed from V and 8 bases from J, the gap between germline ends came to 8 bases. CDR3 length: 12 residues. Full variable domain (remainder filled in from reference TRBV11-3 and TRBJ2-2): EAGVVQSPRYKIIEKKQPVAFWCNPISGHNTLYWYLQNLGQGPELLIRYENEEAVDDSQLPKDRFSAERLKGVDSTLKIQPAELGDSAVYLCASSSQYGELFFGEGSRLTVL.

The rearrangement joins TRBV5-1 to TRBJ2-7; TRBD2 matches 8 bases. V shed 3 bases, J shed 2 bases, and the junction held 10 bases outside the gene matches. CDR1 and CDR2 (germline): SGHRS, YFSETQ. The CDR3 covers 16 residues. The CDR3 DNA is TGCGCCAGCAGCTCGGGGGTCGGGACTAGGCCCTACGAGCAGTACGTC. Its protein product is CASSSGVGTRPYEQYV.

The chain recombines TRBV7-2 with TRBJ1-2; TRBD1 is a possible D gene (5 bases). CDR3 length: 14 residues. The germline gives CDR1 SGHTA, CDR2 FQGNSA. V was pared by 3 bases and J by 7 bases, with 15 bases between. The CDR3 DNA reads TGTGCCAGCAGCTTCAAGGGGAGGGAGAGTGGCTACACCTTC. Protein product: CASSFKGRESGYTF.

The chain joins TRBV7-2 to TRBJ2-7, with D possibly matching TRBD1 (5 bases). The CDR3 is made up of 14 amino acids. With 1 base removed from V and 2 bases from J, the gap between germline ends came to 9 bases. Germline values: CDR1 SGHTA, CDR2 FQGNSA. CDR3 bases: TGTGCCAGCAGCTTAGAGGGCAGGGCCTACGAGCAGTACTTC. It codes for CASSLEGRAYEQYF.

The CDR3 is CASSEGLTSGGTETQYF. CDR3 nucleotide sequence: TGTGCCAGCAGTGAAGGGCTGACTAGCGGGGGGACTGAGACCCAGTACTTC. This sequence joins TRBV6-1 and TRBJ2-5, with 13 nucleotides matching TRBD2. The junction had 7 bases not matched to a gene; V was cut back by 1 base and J by 5 bases. Germline lookup yields CDR1 MNHNS and CDR2 SASEGT. The CDR3 runs 17 residues.

To note about this clone: This sample also contains other DNA sequences that code for the same CDR3. The rearrangement joins TRBV6-5 to TRBJ1-6; 7 nucleotides line up with TRBD1. CDR1 and CDR2 from the germline V gene are MNHEY and SVGAGI. CDR3 size: 15 residues. J lost 7 bases, V lost 0 bases, and 3 bases had no gene match. CDR3 protein: CASSYSGTANSPLHF. For the CDR3, the DNA is TGTGCCAGCAGTTACTCCGGGACAGCCAATTCACCCCTCCACTTT.